This TCR beta chain was identified during a study of OX40 agonist ivuxolimab in advanced cancers. Study-wide background: Partial response was recorded in three patients: one hepatocellular carcinoma and two cutaneous melanoma cases.

The CDR3 has 12 amino acids. Germline CDR1 and CDR2: MNHNY and SVGAGI (reference sequence). Trimming pared 6 bases from V and 6 bases from J, leaving 9 bases between. Overall study results and limits: At 0.1-3.0 mg/kg, partial responders had clonal expansion among the lowest observed.

Autoimmune disease history or systemic immunosuppression led to patient exclusion. The table came from immunoSEQ multiplex PCR; TCRdb's copy has only in-frame clones and leaves some out. The table records around 79,000 clones, 65% to 90% of them present only once. Concerning this clone: The antigen is undetermined.

The sequence was obtained from an adult with an advanced solid tumor such as melanoma, head and neck, liver or kidney cancer. This specimen was CD4+ or CD8+ T cells sorted from blood, taken in a trial of the OX40 agonist ivuxolimab. J is TRBJ2-1 and V is TRBV6-6; D uncertain. The CDR3 is CASRVSSNEQFF. For the CDR3, the DNA is TGTGCCAGCAGGGTCAGTTCCAATGAGCAGTTCTTC.